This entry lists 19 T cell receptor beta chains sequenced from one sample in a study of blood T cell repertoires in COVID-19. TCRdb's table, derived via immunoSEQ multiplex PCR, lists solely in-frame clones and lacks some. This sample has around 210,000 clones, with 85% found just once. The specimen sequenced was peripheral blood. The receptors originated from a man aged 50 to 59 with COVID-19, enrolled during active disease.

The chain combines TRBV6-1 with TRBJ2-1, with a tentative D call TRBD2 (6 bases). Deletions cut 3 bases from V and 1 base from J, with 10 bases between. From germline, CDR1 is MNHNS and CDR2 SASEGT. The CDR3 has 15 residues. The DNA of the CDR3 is TGTGCCAGCAGTGAGGGGGGTGGGTCCTACAATGAGCAGTTCTTC. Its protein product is CASSEGGGSYNEQFF.

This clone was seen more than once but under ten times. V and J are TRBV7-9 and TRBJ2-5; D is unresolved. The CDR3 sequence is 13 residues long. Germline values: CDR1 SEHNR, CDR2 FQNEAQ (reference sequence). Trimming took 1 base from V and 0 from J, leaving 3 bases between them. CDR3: CASSLDNQETQYF. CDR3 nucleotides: TGTGCCAGCAGCTTAGACAACCAAGAGACCCAGTACTTC.

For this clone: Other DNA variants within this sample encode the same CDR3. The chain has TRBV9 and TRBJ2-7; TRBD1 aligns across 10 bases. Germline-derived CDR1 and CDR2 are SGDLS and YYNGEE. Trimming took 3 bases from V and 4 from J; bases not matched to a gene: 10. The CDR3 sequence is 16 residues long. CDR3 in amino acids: CASSGTPGQGLYEQYF. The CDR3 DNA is TGTGCCAGCAGCGGAACGCCGGGACAGGGGTTGTACGAGCAGTACTTC.

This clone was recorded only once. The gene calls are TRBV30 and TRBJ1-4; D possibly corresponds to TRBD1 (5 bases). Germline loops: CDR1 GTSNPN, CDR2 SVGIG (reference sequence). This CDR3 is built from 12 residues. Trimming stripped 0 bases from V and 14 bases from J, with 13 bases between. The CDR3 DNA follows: TGTGCCTGGAGTGTAAATTTCGGGGGTCTGTTTTTT. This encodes CAWSVNFGGLFF.

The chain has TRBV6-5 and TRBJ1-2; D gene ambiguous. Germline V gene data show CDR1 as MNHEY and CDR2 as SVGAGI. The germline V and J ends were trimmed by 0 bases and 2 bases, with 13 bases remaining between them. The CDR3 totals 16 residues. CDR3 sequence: CASSYSGHRRNYGYTF. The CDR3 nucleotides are TGTGCCAGCAGTTACTCTGGCCACCGGCGGAACTATGGCTACACCTTC.

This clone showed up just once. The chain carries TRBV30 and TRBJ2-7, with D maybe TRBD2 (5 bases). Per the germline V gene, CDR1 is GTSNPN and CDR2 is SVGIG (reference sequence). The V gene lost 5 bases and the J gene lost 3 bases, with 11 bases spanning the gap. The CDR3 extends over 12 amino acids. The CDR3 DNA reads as TGTGCCTGGGCCCGCAGCGGCTACGAGCAGTACTTC. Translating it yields CAWARSGYEQYF.

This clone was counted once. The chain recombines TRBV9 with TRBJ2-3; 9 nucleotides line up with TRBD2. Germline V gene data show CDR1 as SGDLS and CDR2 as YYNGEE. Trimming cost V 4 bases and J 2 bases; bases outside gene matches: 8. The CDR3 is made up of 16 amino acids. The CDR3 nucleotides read TGTGCCAGCAGCCCCCCAACTAGCGGGCCCACAGATACGCAGTATTTT. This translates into CASSPPTSGPTDTQYF. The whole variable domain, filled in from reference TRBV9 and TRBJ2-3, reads DSGVTQTPKHLITATGQRVTLRCSPRSGDLSVYWYQQSLDQGLQFLIQYYNGEERAKGNILERFSAQQFPDLHSELNLSSLELGDSALYFCASSPPTSGPTDTQYFGPGTRLTVL.

Here the CDR3 reads CASSLGDRVGGYTF. The DNA for the CDR3 is TGCGCCAGCAGCTTGGGGGACAGGGTCGGTGGCTACACCTTC. The chain recombines TRBV5-1 with TRBJ1-2, with TRBD1 matching over 9 bases. V lost 0 bases and J lost 7; bases outside the gene matches: 4. The CDR3 length is 14 residues. The germline V gene encodes CDR1 SGHRS and CDR2 YFSETQ.

As DNA, the CDR3 is TGTGCCACCAGGACAGGGAACGGAAACACCATATATTTT. Translation gives CATRTGNGNTIYF. The chain uses TRBV15 and TRBJ1-3; 7 bases agree with TRBD1. Per germline, CDR1 LNHNV and CDR2 YYDKDF (reference sequence). The trim removed 6 bases at V and 4 bases at J, leaving 3 bases unmatched. CDR3 length equals 13 residues.

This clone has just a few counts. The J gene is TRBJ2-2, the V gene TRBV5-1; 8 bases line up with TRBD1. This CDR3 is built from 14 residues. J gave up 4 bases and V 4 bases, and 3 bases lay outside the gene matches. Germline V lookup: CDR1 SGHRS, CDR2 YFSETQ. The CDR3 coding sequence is TGCGCCAGCAGCCTGGACAGGGTCACCGGGGAGCTGTTTTTT. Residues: CASSLDRVTGELFF.

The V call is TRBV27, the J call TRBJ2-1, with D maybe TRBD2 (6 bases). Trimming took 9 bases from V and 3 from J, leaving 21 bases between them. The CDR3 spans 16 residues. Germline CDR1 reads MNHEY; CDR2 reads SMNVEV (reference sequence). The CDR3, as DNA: TGTGCCAGTACCCCAGCGGGCAGGAGACTCTACAATGAGCAGTTCTTC. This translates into CASTPAGRRLYNEQFF.

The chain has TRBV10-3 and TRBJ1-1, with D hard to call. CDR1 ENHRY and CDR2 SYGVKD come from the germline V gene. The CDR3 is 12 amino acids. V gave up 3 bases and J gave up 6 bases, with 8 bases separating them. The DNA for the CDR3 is TGTGCCATCAGTGAAAATGGCCCTGAAGCTTTCTTT. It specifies CAISENGPEAFF.

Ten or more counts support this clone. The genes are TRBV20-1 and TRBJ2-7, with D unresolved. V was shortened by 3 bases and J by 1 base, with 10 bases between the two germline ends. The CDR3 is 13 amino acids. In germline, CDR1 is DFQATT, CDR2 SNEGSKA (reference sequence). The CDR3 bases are TGCAGTGCTAGTGTATACTCGTCCTACGAGCAGTACTTC. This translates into CSASVYSSYEQYF.

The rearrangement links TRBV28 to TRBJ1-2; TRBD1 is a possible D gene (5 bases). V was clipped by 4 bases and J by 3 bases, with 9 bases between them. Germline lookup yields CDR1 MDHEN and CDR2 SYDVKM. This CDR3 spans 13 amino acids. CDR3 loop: CASSSEGHYGYTF. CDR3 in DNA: TGTGCCAGCAGTTCGGAGGGGCACTATGGCTACACCTTC.

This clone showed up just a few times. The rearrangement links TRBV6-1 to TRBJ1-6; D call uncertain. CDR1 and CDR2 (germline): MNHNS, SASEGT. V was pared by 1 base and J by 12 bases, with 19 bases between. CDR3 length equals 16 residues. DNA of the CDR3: TGTGCCAGCAGTGAAGGGTACGGCAGCGGAGAACGACCCCTCCACTTT. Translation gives CASSEGYGSGERPLHF.

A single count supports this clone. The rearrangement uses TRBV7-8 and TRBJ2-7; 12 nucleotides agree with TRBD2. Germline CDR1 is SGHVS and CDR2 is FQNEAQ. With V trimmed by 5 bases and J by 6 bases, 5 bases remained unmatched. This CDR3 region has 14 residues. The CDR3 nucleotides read TGTGCCAGCAGCGAGGGACTAGCGGGTTCCGAGCAGTACTTC. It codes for CASSEGLAGSEQYF.

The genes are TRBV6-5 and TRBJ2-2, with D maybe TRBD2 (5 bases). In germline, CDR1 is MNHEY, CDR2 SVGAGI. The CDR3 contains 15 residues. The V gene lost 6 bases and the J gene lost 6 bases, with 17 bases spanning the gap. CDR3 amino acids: CASSRGFVGSGELFF. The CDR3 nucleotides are TGTGCCAGCAGCCGAGGGTTCGTTGGATCCGGGGAGCTGTTTTTT.

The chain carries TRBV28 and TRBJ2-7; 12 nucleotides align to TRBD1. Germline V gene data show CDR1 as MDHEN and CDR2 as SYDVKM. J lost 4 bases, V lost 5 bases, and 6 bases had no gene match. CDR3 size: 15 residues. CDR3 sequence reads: CASSTPGQGAYEQYF. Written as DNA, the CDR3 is TGTGCCAGCAGTACTCCGGGACAGGGGGCTTACGAGCAGTACTTC.

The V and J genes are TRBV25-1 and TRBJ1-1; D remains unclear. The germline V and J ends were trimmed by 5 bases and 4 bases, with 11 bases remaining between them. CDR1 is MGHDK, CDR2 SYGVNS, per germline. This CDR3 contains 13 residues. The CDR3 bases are TGTGCCAGCAGTTCCGTCGGTGGCACTGAAGCTTTCTTT. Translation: CASSSVGGTEAFF.